This TCR beta chain was sequenced for a study of beta chain features in type 1 diabetes (dated by TCRdb to the late 2010s). In the study overall: Mean age, gender distribution, total cell number and subset yield were not different between patients and healthy donors. A total of 107,917,701 sorted cells were examined across all samples, and RNA yield correlated strongly with the number of cells per subset. The study compared TCRB repertoires of sorted circulating CD4+ T cell subsets between recently diagnosed type 1 diabetes patients and matched healthy donors. Regulatory and stem cell-like memory subsets were isolated from only 8 patients and roughly eight healthy donors, whereas naive and central memory subsets came from all 28 donors. Findings and caveats that apply to the study as a whole: At VDJ recombination sites, patients with type 1 diabetes made fewer insertions and deleted more nucleotides, a pattern implying thymic rearrangement abnormalities. Naive, central memory and regulatory TCRB repertoires appeared more similar among patients than among healthy donors. PCR may preferentially amplify shorter templates, but because patient and control samples were amplified and corrected together, any resulting skew would affect both groups equally. Only small numbers of individuals were included in the HLA sub-analyses, which left unresolved whether HLA type had any influence on TCRB rearrangement. Because cDNA rather than genomic DNA was sequenced, highly expressing activated cells could have been over-represented, although no difference in activation and CD3 levels was found between groups. In all four CD4+ subsets, TCRB CDR3 length was moderately but significantly shorter in type 1 diabetes patients.

Concerning this clone itself: Its antigen remains unidentified. Base quality data are lacking; no much larger clone is found one base away.

Each donor gave one peripheral blood draw, roughly 0.11 L on average, collected into heparinised tubes. A BD FACSAria II and a panel including CD45RO, CCR7, CD25, CD127, CD95 and CD27 were used to sort naive, central memory, regulatory and stem cell-like memory CD4+ T cells. Every sorted population had a purity above 95%. Right away, PBMCs were isolated by Lymphoprep density gradient centrifugation and were stained directly, with no culture step. Samples were stained and sorted in pairs, with one healthy donor and one patient per experiment, so that batch effects were minimized. The V end gives up 10 bases and the J end 9 bases, leaving 11 bases in the junction not matched to a gene. The CDR3 holds 14 amino acids from the cysteine to the phenylalanine. Only the CDR3 region is kept as DNA, spanning 42 bases read in frame from base 1. The germline V gene (reference sequence) supplies CDR1 LNHDA and CDR2 SQIVND.

The entire isolated RNA was reverse transcribed using the High Capacity cDNA Reverse Transcription Kit, and thus expressed TCRB transcripts were sequenced. Stem cell-like memory T cell samples underwent survey-depth immunoSEQ sequencing, averaging roughly 1 million total reads per sample. Sorted cells were lysed in RLT buffer, and RNA was extracted using DNase-treated RNeasy Micro or Mini kits according to cell number. Each cell subset was processed separately to prevent cross-contamination, with patient and healthy donor samples processed together. The immunoSEQ multiplex PCR was used to amplify TCRB sequences from cDNA, yielding 87-bp fragments that span the CDR3 region. Sequencing of the amplicons was done on the Illumina HiSeq platform. The original pipeline was this. PCR bias was computationally corrected using synthetic template baselines, reads within Hamming distance 2 were collapsed, and singletons that could not be merged were discarded. By aligning reads against IMGT, V, D and J genes, CDR3 length, and insertions or deletions at six rearrangement sites were assigned. Within each subset, clonotype counts were normalized to sorted cell number, and only after that were true diversity and Gini coefficients computed with the tcR R package. The overlap coefficient, calculated on TCRB nucleotide sequences, was used to measure repertoire sharing. TCRdb mirrors the immuneACCESS table, restricted to in-frame sequences. Some clones are absent from its copies; in checked studies, under half trace to an unresolved V gene, and the reason for the others is unknown. V, J and clone size reflect that table, while D and trimming were determined from the DNA. This sample gives over 65,000 clones in total; under 35% of them show up just once. 0.45% of the sample is in the top ten clones.

This TCR derives from a woman aged 18 to 35 in good health. The sequence joins TRBV19 to TRBJ2-1; 11 bases in the middle match TRBD1. Sequenced: stem cell memory CD4+ T cells from blood. Sample cell subset or site, as interpreted from the label and publication: stem cell-like memory CD4+ T cells. This receptor carries the CDR3 CATTLDRGLGEQFF. The base sequence is TGTGCCACCACATTGGACAGGGGGCTCGGTGAGCAGTTCTTC.